The rows below give T cell receptor beta chains drawn from one sample of a study of T cell changes during pregnancy in multiple sclerosis. Produced via immunoSEQ multiplex PCR; TCRdb's table is partial and in-frame only. The profile shows approximately 63,000 clones, 85% to 95% of them singletons. The starting material was peripheral blood, obtained in the third trimester of pregnancy. All receptors come from a female donor in good health, enrolled as a control in a pregnancy study. The conserved cysteine and the conserved F or W are not part of the CDR3 here. The order of the fields is J gene, D gene, V gene, CDR3 length, CDR3 protein. D genes are given only for firm matches.

TRBJ2-1	NA	TRBV11-2	12	ASSSTGSYNEQF
TRBJ2-1	NA	TRBV30	11	AWSGGPYNEQF
TRBJ2-5	NA	TRBV5-1	13	ASSLVLATQETQY
TRBJ2-1	TRBD2	TRBV7-3	14	ASSLMSAGGRSEQF
TRBJ1-6	NA	TRBV19	13	ASSMAQAYNSPLH
TRBJ1-2	TRBD1	TRBV5-6	10	ASSTGGYGYT
TRBJ2-3	TRBD2	TRBV2	15	ASSELRLAGGTDTQY
TRBJ2-1	NA	TRBV6-6	11	ASSTRVFNEQF
TRBJ2-1	NA	TRBV19	12	ASSVGSSYNEQF
TRBJ2-1	NA	TRBV19	11	ASSTSHINEQF
TRBJ2-2	NA	TRBV19	14	ASSTRTRSQTGELF
TRBJ1-4	TRBD1	TRBV15	12	ATASGTEGEKLF
TRBJ1-4	NA	TRBV5-6	13	ASSLGRDFVEKLF
TRBJ1-5	NA	TRBV15	12	ATSRVATNQPQH
TRBJ1-1	NA	TRBV19	12	ASRSWAPNTEAF
TRBJ2-2	NA	TRBV9	16	ASSVNRRRDFNTGELF
TRBJ2-5	TRBD1	TRBV11-2	11	ARFQGAWETQY
TRBJ1-2	NA	TRBV27	13	ASSSSPGANYGYT
TRBJ2-3	NA	TRBV5-1	14	ASSQSQGYSTDTQY
TRBJ2-7	NA	TRBV7-9	12	ASSLTGGAYEQY
TRBJ2-3	NA	TRBV29-1	8	SVPGNTQY
TRBJ1-5	TRBD1	TRBV18	14	ASSRGQSGGNQPQH
TRBJ2-5	NA	TRBV6-5	11	AVRDFGAETQY
TRBJ2-5	TRBD1	TRBV5-6	12	ASSLDRARETQY
TRBJ2-2	NA	TRBV11-2	13	ASRRWQGYTGELF
TRBJ2-7	TRBD1	TRBV10-3	14	ATVPGQGLSSYEQY
TRBJ2-5	TRBD2	TRBV18	14	ASSLGLAGAQETQY
TRBJ2-7	NA	TRBV21-1	15	ASSKDQTAGRVYEQY
TRBJ1-1	NA	TRBV29-1	9	SVLPGTEAF
TRBJ2-7	TRBD2	TRBV5-4	13	ASSSDTTSGYEQY
TRBJ1-5	NA	TRBV4-3	13	ASSQELSLNQPQH
TRBJ2-4	TRBD1	TRBV18	12	ASSLRGGRNIQY